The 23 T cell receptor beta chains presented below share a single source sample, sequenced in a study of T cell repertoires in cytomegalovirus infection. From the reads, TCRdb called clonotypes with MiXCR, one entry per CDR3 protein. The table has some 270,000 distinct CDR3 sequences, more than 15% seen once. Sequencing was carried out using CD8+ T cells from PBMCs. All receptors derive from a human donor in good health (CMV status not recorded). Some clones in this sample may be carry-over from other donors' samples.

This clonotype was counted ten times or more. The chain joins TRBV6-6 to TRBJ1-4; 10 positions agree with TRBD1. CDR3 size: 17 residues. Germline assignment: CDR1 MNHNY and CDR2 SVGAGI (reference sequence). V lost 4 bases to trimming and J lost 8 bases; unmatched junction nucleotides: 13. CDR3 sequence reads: CASSFISRTGGREKLFF. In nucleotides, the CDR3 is TGTGCCAGCAGTTTCATCTCCAGGACAGGGGGACGGGAAAAACTGTTTTTT.

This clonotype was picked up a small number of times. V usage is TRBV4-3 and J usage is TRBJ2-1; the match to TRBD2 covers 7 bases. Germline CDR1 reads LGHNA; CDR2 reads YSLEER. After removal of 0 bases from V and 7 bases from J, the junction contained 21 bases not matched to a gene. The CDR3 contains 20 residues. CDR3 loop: CASSQENLPLPTSEENEQFF. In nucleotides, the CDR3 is TGCGCCAGCAGCCAAGAAAACCTTCCCCTACCAACTAGCGAGGAGAATGAGCAGTTCTTC.

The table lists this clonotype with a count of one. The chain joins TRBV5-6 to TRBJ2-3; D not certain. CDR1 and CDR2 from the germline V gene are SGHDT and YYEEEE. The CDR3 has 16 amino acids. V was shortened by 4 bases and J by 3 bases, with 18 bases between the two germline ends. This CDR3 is CASSLPRVELTDTQYF. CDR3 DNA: TGTGCCAGCAGCCTCCCCAGAGTGGAACTAACAGATACGCAGTATTTT.

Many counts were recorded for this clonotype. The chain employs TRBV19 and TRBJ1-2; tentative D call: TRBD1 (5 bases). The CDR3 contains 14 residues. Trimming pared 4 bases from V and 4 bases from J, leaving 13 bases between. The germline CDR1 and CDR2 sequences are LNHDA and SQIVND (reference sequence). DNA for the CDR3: TGTGCCAGTAGTACCTCCAGGGAAATCTATGGCTACACCTTC. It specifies CASSTSREIYGYTF.

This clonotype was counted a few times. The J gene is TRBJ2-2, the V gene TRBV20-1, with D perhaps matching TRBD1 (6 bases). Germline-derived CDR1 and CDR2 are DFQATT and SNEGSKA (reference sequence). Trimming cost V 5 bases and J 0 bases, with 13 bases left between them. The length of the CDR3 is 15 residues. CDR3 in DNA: TGCAGTGCTCCGGGACAAACGGCGAACACCGGGGAGCTGTTTTTT. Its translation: CSAPGQTANTGELFF.

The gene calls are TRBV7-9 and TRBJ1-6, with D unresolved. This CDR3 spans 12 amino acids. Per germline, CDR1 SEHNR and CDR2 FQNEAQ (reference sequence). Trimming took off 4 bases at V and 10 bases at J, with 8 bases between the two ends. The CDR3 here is CASSSQESPLHF. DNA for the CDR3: TGTGCCAGCAGCTCCCAAGAATCACCCCTCCACTTT.

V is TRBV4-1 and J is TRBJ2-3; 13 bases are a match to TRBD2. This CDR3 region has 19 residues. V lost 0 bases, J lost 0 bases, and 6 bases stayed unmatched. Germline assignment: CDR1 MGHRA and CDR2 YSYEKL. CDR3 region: CASSQDERTSGGSTDTQYF. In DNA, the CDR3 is TGCGCCAGCAGCCAAGATGAACGGACTAGCGGGGGAAGCACAGATACGCAGTATTTT.

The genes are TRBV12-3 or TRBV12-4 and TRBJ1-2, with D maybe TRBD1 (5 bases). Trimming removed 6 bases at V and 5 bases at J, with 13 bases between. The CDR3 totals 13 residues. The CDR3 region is CASSGAAVYGYTF. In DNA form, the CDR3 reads TGTGCCAGCAGCGGGGCGGCTGTGTATGGCTACACCTTC.

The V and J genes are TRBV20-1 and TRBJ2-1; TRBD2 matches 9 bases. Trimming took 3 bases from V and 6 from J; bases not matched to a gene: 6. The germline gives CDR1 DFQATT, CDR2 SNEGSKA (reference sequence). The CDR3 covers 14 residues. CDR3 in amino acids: CSASETSGLNEQFF. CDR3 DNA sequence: TGCAGTGCTAGCGAAACTAGCGGGCTCAATGAGCAGTTCTTC.

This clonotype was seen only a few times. DNA for the CDR3: TGCGCCAGCAGCCAAGATTCCGGACCCTATGGCTACACCTTC. Amino acids: CASSQDSGPYGYTF. The chain employs TRBV4-1 and TRBJ1-2; no clear D gene. The CDR3 is 14 residues long. Trimming removed 0 bases at V and 4 bases at J, with 9 bases between. Germline V CDR1 and CDR2: MGHRA, YSYEKL.

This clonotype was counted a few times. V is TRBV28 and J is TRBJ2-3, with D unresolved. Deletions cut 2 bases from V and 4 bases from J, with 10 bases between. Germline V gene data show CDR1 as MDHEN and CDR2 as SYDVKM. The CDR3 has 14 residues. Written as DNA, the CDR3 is TGTGCCAGCAGTTTAAGGGTTTCCCCAGATACGCAGTATTTT. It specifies CASSLRVSPDTQYF.

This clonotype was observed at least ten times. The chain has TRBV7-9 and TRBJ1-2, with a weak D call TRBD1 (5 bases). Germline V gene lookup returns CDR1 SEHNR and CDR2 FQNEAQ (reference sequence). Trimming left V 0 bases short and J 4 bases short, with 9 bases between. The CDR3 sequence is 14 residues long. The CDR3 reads CASSLAAGSYGYTF. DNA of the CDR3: TGTGCCAGCAGCTTAGCGGCAGGGAGCTATGGCTACACCTTC.

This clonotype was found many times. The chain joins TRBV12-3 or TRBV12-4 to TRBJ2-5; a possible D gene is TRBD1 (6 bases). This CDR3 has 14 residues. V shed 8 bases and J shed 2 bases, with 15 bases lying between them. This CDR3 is CASCLNREQETQYF. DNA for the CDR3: TGTGCCAGCTGCTTAAACAGGGAGCAAGAGACCCAGTACTTC.

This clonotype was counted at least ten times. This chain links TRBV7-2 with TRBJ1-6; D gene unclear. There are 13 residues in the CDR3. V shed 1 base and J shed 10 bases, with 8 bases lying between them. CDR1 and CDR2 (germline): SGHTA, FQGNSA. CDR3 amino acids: CASSLDLKSPLHF. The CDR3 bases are TGTGCCAGCAGCTTAGACCTTAAATCACCCCTCCACTTT.

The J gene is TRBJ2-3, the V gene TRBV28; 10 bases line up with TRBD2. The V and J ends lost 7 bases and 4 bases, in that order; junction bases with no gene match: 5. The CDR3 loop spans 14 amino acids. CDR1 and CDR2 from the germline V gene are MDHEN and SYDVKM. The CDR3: CASNLAGVADTQYF. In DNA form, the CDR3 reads TGTGCCAGCAACCTAGCGGGGGTAGCAGATACGCAGTATTTT.

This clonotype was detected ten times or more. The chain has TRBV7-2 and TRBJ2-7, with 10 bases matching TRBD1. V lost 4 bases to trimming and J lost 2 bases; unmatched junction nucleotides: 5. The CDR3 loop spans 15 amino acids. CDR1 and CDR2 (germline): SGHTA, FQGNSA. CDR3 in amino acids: CASSSTGTGAYEQYF. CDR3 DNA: TGTGCCAGCAGCTCGACCGGGACAGGGGCCTACGAGCAGTACTTC.

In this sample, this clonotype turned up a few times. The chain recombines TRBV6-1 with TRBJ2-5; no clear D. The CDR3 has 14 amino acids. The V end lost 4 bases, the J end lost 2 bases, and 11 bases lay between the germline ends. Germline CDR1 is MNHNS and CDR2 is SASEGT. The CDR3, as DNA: TGTGCCAGCAGTGGCTTTGGATCGCAAGAGACCCAGTACTTC. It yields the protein CASSGFGSQETQYF.

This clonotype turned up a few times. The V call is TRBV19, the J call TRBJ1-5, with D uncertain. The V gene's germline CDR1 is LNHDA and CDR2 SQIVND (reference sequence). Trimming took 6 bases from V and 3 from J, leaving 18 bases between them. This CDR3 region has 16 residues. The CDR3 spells CASRHDLRGYNQPQHF. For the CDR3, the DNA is TGTGCCAGTAGGCACGACTTACGAGGCTACAATCAGCCCCAGCATTTT.

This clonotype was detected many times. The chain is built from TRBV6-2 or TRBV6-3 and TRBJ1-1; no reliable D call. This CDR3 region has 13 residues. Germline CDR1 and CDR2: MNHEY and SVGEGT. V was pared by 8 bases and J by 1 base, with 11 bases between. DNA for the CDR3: TGTGCCAGCGGCATGGACGCGAACACTGAAGCTTTCTTT. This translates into CASGMDANTEAFF.

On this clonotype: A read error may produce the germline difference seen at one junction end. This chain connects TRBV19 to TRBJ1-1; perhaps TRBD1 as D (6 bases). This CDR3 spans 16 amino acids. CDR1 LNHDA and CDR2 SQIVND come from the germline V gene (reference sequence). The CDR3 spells CASSIDRQGPGTEVFF. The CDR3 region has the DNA TGTGCCAGTAGTATAGATCGGCAGGGGCCGGGGACTGAAGTTTTCTTT. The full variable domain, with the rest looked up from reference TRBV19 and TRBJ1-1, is DGGITQSPKYLFRKEGQNVTLSCEQNLNHDAMYWYRQDPGQGLRLIYYSQIVNDFQKGDIAEGYSVSREKKESFPLTVTSAQKNPTAFYLCASSIDRQGPGTEVFFGQGTRLTVV.

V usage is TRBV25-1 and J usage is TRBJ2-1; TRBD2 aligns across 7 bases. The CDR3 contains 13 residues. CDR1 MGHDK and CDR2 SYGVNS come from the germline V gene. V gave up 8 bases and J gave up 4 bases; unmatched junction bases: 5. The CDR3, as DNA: TGTGCCAGCGGGCCTAGCGGTTACAATGAGCAGTTCTTC. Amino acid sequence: CASGPSGYNEQFF.

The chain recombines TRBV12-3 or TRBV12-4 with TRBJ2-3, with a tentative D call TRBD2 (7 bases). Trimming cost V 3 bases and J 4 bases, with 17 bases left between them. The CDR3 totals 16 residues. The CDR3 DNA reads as TGTGCCAGCAGTTTTACTAGCGTGGGGGCCCCAGATACGCAGTATTTT. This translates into CASSFTSVGAPDTQYF.

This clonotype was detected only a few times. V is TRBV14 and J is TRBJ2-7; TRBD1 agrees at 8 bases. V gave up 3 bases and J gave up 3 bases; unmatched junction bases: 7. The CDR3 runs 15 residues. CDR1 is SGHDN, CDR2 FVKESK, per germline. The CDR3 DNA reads TGTGCCAGCAGCCATTACCGGGACAGGAGCTACGAGCAGTACTTC. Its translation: CASSHYRDRSYEQYF. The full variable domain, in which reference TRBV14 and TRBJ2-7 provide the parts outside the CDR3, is EAGVTQFPSHSVIEKGQTVTLRCDPISGHDNLYWYRRVMGKEIKFLLHFVKESKQDESGMPNNRFLAERTGGTYSTLKVQPAELEDSGVYFCASSHYRDRSYEQYFGPGTRLTVT.